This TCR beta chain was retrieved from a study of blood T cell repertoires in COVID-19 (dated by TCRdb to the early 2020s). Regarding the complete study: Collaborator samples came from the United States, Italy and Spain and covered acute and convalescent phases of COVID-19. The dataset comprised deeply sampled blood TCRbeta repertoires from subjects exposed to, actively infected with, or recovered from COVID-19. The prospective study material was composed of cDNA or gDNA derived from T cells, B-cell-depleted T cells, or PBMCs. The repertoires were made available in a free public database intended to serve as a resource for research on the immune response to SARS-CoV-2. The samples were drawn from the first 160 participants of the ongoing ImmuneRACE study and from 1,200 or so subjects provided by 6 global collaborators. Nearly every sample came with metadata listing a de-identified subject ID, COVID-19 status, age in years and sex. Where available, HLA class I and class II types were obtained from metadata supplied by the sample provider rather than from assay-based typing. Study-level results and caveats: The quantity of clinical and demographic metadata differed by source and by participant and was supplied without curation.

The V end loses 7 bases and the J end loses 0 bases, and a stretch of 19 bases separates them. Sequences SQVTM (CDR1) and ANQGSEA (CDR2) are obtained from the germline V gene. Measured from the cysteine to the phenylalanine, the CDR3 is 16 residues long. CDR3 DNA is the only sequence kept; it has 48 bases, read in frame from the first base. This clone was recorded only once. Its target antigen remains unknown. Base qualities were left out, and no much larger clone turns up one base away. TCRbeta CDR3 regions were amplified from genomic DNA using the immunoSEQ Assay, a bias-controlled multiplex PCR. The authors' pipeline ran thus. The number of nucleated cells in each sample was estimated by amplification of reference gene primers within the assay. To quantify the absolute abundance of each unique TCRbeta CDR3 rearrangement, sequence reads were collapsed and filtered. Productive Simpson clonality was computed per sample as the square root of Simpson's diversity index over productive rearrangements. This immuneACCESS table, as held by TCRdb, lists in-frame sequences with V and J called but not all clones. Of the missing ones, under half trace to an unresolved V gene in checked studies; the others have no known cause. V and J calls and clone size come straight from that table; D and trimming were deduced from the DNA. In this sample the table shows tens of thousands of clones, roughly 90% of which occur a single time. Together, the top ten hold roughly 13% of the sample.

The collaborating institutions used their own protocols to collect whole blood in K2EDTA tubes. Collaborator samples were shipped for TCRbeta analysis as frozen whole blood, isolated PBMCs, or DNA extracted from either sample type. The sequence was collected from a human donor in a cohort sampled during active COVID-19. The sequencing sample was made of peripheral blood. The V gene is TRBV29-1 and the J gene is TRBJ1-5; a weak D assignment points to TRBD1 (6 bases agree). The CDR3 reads CSASTGGGYSNQPQHF. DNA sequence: TGCAGCGCATCGACGGGAGGGGGATATAGCAATCAGCCCCAGCATTTT.